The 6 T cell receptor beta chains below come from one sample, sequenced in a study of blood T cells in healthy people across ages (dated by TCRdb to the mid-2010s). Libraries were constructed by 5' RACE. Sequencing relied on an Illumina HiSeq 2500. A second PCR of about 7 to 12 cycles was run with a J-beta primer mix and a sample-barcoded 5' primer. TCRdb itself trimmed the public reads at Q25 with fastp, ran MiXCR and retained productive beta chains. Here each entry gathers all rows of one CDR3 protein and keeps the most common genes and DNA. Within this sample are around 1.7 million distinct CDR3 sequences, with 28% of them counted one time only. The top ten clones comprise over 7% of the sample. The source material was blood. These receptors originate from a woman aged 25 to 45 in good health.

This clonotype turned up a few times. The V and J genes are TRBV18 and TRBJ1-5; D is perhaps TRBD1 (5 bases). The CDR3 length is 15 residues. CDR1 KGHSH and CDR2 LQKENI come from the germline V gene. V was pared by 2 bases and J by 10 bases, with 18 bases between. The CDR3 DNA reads TGTGCCAGCTCACCAAGACACGAAAGGGACCACCCCCAGCATTTT. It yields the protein CASSPRHERDHPQHF.

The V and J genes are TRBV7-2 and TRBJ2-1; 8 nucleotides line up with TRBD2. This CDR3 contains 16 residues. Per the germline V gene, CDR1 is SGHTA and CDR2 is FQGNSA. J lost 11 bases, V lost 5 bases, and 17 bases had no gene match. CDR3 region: CASSPLATGGPVKQFF. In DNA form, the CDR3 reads TGTGCCAGCAGCCCCCTAGCGACGGGAGGGCCAGTGAAGCAGTTCTTC.

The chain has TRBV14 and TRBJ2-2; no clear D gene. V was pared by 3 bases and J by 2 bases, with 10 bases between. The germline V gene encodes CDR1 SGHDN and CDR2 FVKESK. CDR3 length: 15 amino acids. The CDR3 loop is CASSQFTINTGELFF. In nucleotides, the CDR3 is TGTGCCAGCAGCCAGTTTACTATCAACACCGGGGAGCTGTTTTTT. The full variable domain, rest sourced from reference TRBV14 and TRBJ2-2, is EAGVTQFPSHSVIEKGQTVTLRCDPISGHDNLYWYRRVMGKEIKFLLHFVKESKQDESGMPNNRFLAERTGGTYSTLKVQPAELEDSGVYFCASSQFTINTGELFFGEGSRLTVL.

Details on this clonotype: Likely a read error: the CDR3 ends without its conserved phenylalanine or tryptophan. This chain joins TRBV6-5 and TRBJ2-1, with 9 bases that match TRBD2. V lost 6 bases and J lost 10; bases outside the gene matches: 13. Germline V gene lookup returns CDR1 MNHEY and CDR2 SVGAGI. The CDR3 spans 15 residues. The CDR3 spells CASSYSGTSFGEQFL. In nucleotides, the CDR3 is TGTGCCAGCAGCTATTCCGGGACTAGCTTCGGGGAGCAGTTCTTA.

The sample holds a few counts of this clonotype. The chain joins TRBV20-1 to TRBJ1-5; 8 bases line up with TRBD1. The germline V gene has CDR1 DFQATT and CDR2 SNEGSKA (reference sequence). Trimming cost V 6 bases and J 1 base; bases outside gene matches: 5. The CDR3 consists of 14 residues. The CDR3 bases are TGCAGTGCCAAGACAGGGGAAAGCAATCAGCCCCAGCATTTT. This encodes CSAKTGESNQPQHF.

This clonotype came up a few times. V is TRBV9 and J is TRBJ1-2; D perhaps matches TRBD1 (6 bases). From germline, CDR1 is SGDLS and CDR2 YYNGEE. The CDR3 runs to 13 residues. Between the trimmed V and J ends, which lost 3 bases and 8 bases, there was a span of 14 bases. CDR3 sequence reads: CASSAQGIGGYTF. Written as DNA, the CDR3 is TGTGCCAGCAGCGCACAGGGTATCGGCGGCTACACCTTC.